A selection of T cell receptor beta chains follows, all from one sample in a study of blood T cell repertoires in COVID-19. Sequenced by immunoSEQ multiplex PCR; TCRdb stores in-frame clones only, minus some. The sample yields under 300,000 clones, approximately 86% seen once. The sample comprised peripheral blood. The receptors originated from a man aged 18 to 35 with active or convalescent COVID-19. CDR3s include the opening cysteine and the closing phenylalanine or tryptophan. Each record gives: CDR3 DNA, CDR3 protein, V gene, clone size, D gene, J gene. D genes are given only for firm matches. Rows give clone size only sometimes, using once, few, many, or a class for an expanded clone.

CDR3 DNA: TGTGCCAGCAGCGTAGGATCTCAATTGGGGACAGATAATTCACCCCTCCACTTT; CDR3 protein: CASSVGSQLGTDNSPLHF; V gene: TRBV9; clone size: NA; D gene: TRBD1; J gene: TRBJ1-6
CDR3 DNA: TGTGCCAGCAGTCTTCCCCGGACTAGCGGGGGGGGGTCCCCCTTAAAGCAGTACTTC; CDR3 protein: CASSLPRTSGGGSPLKQYF; V gene: TRBV27; clone size: NA; D gene: TRBD2; J gene: TRBJ2-7
CDR3 DNA: TGTGCCAGCAGCTTAGTGGACACCTACTCCTACGAGCAGTACTTC; CDR3 protein: CASSLVDTYSYEQYF; V gene: TRBV11-2; clone size: NA; D gene: NA; J gene: TRBJ2-7
CDR3 DNA: TGTGCCAGCAGCGTAGGTCAGGACTCATATTACGAGCAGTACTTC; CDR3 protein: CASSVGQDSYYEQYF; V gene: TRBV9; clone size: few; D gene: NA; J gene: TRBJ2-7
CDR3 DNA: TGTGCCAGCAGCTTGTTTATATCAGAGACCCAGTACTTC; CDR3 protein: CASSLFISETQYF; V gene: TRBV7-6; clone size: NA; D gene: NA; J gene: TRBJ2-5
CDR3 DNA: TGTGCCAGCCAGGGAATTGGGACTGAAGCTTTCTTT; CDR3 protein: CASQGIGTEAFF; V gene: TRBV12-3/TRBV12-4; clone size: few; D gene: NA; J gene: TRBJ1-1
CDR3 DNA: TGCGCCAGCAGCTTGGGGGGACAGACAAATCAGCCCCAGCATTTT; CDR3 protein: CASSLGGQTNQPQHF; V gene: TRBV5-1; clone size: few; D gene: TRBD1; J gene: TRBJ1-5
CDR3 DNA: TGTGCCAGCTCACCCAACGAGTTAGGGGTTAAAAACACTGAAGCTTTCTTT; CDR3 protein: CASSPNELGVKNTEAFF; V gene: TRBV18; clone size: NA; D gene: NA; J gene: TRBJ1-1
CDR3 DNA: TGTGCCAGCAGGTTAACGCGGGGCTACGAATACAATGAGCAGTTCTTC; CDR3 protein: CASRLTRGYEYNEQFF; V gene: TRBV28; clone size: NA; D gene: NA; J gene: TRBJ2-1
CDR3 DNA: TGTGCCAGCAGCTGGGGACTTGATACCTACGAGCAGTACTTC; CDR3 protein: CASSWGLDTYEQYF; V gene: TRBV11-3; clone size: once; D gene: NA; J gene: TRBJ2-7
CDR3 DNA: TGTGCCAGCAGTCCCAATCACAGGGGCCTAAAATCACCCCTCCACTTT; CDR3 protein: CASSPNHRGLKSPLHF; V gene: TRBV28; clone size: NA; D gene: TRBD1; J gene: TRBJ1-6
CDR3 DNA: TGTGCCAGCAGTTACGAGGGGGCGGCAGGGGCCAACGTCCTGACTTTC; CDR3 protein: CASSYEGAAGANVLTF; V gene: TRBV6-5; clone size: NA; D gene: TRBD1; J gene: TRBJ2-6
CDR3 DNA: TGCGCCAGCAGCCCGGGTTACTTCTCCGATGAAGCTTTCTTT; CDR3 protein: CASSPGYFSDEAFF; V gene: TRBV5-1; clone size: NA; D gene: NA; J gene: TRBJ1-1